This T cell receptor beta chain comes out of a study of blood T cell repertoires in COVID-19. CDR3 length: 13 residues. Germline V CDR1 and CDR2: SGHVS, FQNEAQ. V lost 3 bases and J lost 0, with 3 bases in between. In the authors' methods: Estimated nucleated cell counts came from reference gene primer amplification. Assay: immunoSEQ multiplex PCR; the TCRdb copy retains only in-frame clones and omits some. That table gives V, J and clone size, and the DNA gave D and trimming. Of 150,000 to 200,000 clones listed, nearly 85% were seen once; the top ten hold about 5%. This TCR came from a woman aged 25 to 45 with acute or convalescent COVID-19. Input material: peripheral blood. This chain connects TRBV7-8 to TRBJ1-3; no firm D call. CDR3 in amino acids: CASSFLSGNTIYF. The CDR3 DNA sequence: TGTGCCAGCAGCTTCCTCTCTGGAAACACCATATATTTT.